The 26 T cell receptor beta chains given below trace back to one sample, sequenced in a study of shared clonotypes between healthy human individuals. TCRdb keeps only in-frame clones here, not all; method: immunoSEQ multiplex PCR. The table includes over a million clones, roughly 96% detected once. The source material was naive CD4+ T cells sorted from blood. Subset here: CD45RA+ positively selected. The receptors shown here come from a man in his thirties or forties in good health.

This rearrangement joins TRBV7-2 to TRBJ2-5; tentatively, D is TRBD2 (7 bases). This CDR3 contains 14 residues. Germline values: CDR1 SGHTA, CDR2 FQGNSA. Trimming pared 3 bases from V and 5 bases from J, leaving 13 bases between. This CDR3 reads CASSLGGTSETQYF. The CDR3 DNA sequence: TGTGCCAGCAGCTTGGGGGGGACAAGCGAGACCCAGTACTTC.

This sequence joins TRBV11-3 and TRBJ2-2; D gene ambiguous. Between the trimmed V and J ends, which lost 1 base and 4 bases, there was a span of 13 bases. The CDR3 runs 16 residues. Per germline, CDR1 SGHNT and CDR2 YENEEA. The CDR3 protein is CASSLAQGTGTGELFF. CDR3 in DNA: TGTGCCAGCAGCTTAGCCCAAGGTACCGGCACCGGGGAGCTGTTTTTT.

V usage is TRBV18 and J usage is TRBJ2-5, with TRBD2 matching 8 bases. The CDR3 has 15 residues. CDR1 KGHSH and CDR2 LQKENI come from the germline V gene. Trimming removed 3 bases from V and 2 bases from J; junction bases left unmatched: 5. The CDR3 DNA sequence: TGTGCCAGCTCACCCCTAGCGGGTAATCAAGAGACCCAGTACTTC. This translates into CASSPLAGNQETQYF.

Of note for this clone: Different DNA sequences within this sample yield the same CDR3. This chain links TRBV6-4 with TRBJ2-3; 7 bases are a match to TRBD2. Germline CDR1 reads MRHNA; CDR2 reads SNTAGT. The V segment lost 0 bases and the J segment 1 base; nucleotides outside the gene matches: 4. CDR3 size: 16 residues. The CDR3 DNA is TGTGCCAGCAGTGACTCGTTGGCGGGAGGCACAGATACGCAGTATTTT. Protein: CASSDSLAGGTDTQYF.

The V call is TRBV28, the J call TRBJ2-7; 9 bases agree with TRBD1. V shed 6 bases and J 4 bases; nucleotides not matched to a gene: 7. The CDR3 has 14 residues. From germline, CDR1 is MDHEN and CDR2 SYDVKM. The CDR3 region has the DNA TGTGCCAGCAGGGGACAGGGTAGGACTTACGAGCAGTACTTC. This codes for CASRGQGRTYEQYF.

V gene TRBV28 combines with J gene TRBJ2-7, with D maybe TRBD1 (6 bases). V was shortened by 2 bases and J by 8 bases, with 10 bases between the two germline ends. The CDR3 sequence is 12 residues long. Germline V gene lookup returns CDR1 MDHEN and CDR2 SYDVKM. The chain's CDR3 is CASSLRDRQQYF. The CDR3 DNA reads TGTGCCAGCAGTTTAAGAGACAGGCAGCAGTACTTC.

This chain links TRBV7-9 with TRBJ1-6; 7 positions match TRBD1. Germline trimming cut 2 bases from V and 10 bases from J; bases unmatched to any gene: 5. Germline V gene data show CDR1 as SEHNR and CDR2 as FQNEAQ (reference sequence). The CDR3 has 14 amino acids. The chain's CDR3 is CASSLTTGDSPLHF. Here the CDR3 DNA reads TGTGCCAGCAGCTTAACCACAGGGGACTCACCCCTCCACTTT.

The rearrangement links TRBV6-1 to TRBJ2-2; unclear D gene. The CDR3 extends over 14 amino acids. Looked up from germline, CDR1 is MNHNS and CDR2 is SASEGT. The V end was cut by 4 bases, the J end by 3 bases, with 9 bases between. This chain's CDR3 is CASSVLRHTGELFF. The DNA for the CDR3 is TGTGCCAGCAGTGTCCTCCGTCACACCGGGGAGCTGTTTTTT.

The gene calls are TRBV5-4 and TRBJ2-5; 8 bases fit TRBD1. This CDR3 is 17 amino acids long. CDR1 is SGHNT, CDR2 YYREEE, per germline (reference sequence). Losses at the gene ends were 4 bases for V and 2 bases for J; bases not matched to a gene: 13. The CDR3 DNA sequence: TGTGCCAGCAGCGAAAAGCCGGGACAGGTAAATCAAGAGACCCAGTACTTC. Protein sequence: CASSEKPGQVNQETQYF.

The genes are TRBV25-1 and TRBJ1-2; D is unresolved. V shed 8 bases and J shed 3 bases, with 13 bases lying between them. CDR3 length equals 13 residues. Germline V lookup: CDR1 MGHDK, CDR2 SYGVNS. The CDR3 DNA is TGTGCCAGCCTTGGGGAGAACTACTATGGCTACACCTTC. Translation: CASLGENYYGYTF.

This chain uses TRBV7-9 with TRBJ2-7; D not certain. The CDR3 is made up of 13 amino acids. Germline assignment: CDR1 SEHNR and CDR2 FQNEAQ (reference sequence). V was pared by 3 bases and J by 2 bases, with 8 bases between. This CDR3 reads CASSFLRAYEQYF. The DNA for the CDR3 is TGTGCCAGCAGCTTTCTCCGCGCCTACGAGCAGTACTTC.

This clone was detected only once. The chain uses TRBV6-1 and TRBJ1-5, with D perhaps matching TRBD1 (5 bases). V lost 6 bases, J lost 2 bases, and 14 bases lay in between. CDR1 and CDR2 from the germline V gene are MNHNS and SASEGT. This CDR3 has 15 amino acids. The CDR3 sequence: CASSPRQGRNQPQHF. Here the CDR3 DNA reads TGTGCCAGCAGCCCTAGGCAGGGCCGCAATCAGCCCCAGCATTTT.

This clone was detected once. The rearrangement uses TRBV15 and TRBJ2-7; 9 nucleotides agree with TRBD1. CDR3 length: 14 residues. V shed 1 base, J shed 3 bases, and the junction held 1 base outside the gene matches. Germline CDR1 and CDR2: LNHNV and YYDKDF (reference sequence). DNA of the CDR3: TGTGCCACCAGCAGAGGGGACAGGGTCTACGAGCAGTACTTC. This codes for CATSRGDRVYEQYF.

Comment on this clone: The same CDR3 can be traced to other DNA sequences in this sample. V and J are TRBV19 and TRBJ2-7; 8 nucleotides agree with TRBD1. The junction had 2 bases not matched to a gene; V was cut back by 4 bases and J by 0 bases. The CDR3 is 14 amino acids. Germline values: CDR1 LNHDA, CDR2 SQIVND (reference sequence). CDR3 bases: TGTGCCAGTAGTACAGGGGGCAGCTCCTACGAGCAGTACTTC. Translated: CASSTGGSSYEQYF.

This chain links TRBV6-5 with TRBJ2-3, with no clear D. The V and J ends lost 10 bases and 0 bases respectively, with 11 bases between them. CDR1 and CDR2 (germline): MNHEY, SVGAGI. The CDR3 spans 13 residues. CDR3 sequence reads: CANGATSTDTQYF. CDR3 coding DNA: TGTGCCAACGGCGCGACTAGCACAGATACGCAGTATTTT.

The J gene is TRBJ2-7, the V gene TRBV5-1, with TRBD1 as a possible D gene (5 bases). There are 15 residues in the CDR3. Germline V CDR1 and CDR2: SGHRS, YFSETQ. V gave up 3 bases and J gave up 3 bases, with 16 bases separating them. DNA for the CDR3: TGCGCCAGCAGCTCGAACAGGCCATCATACTACGAGCAGTACTTC. Its protein is CASSSNRPSYYEQYF.

The chain couples TRBV19 to TRBJ2-3; D remains ambiguous. V shed 6 bases and J shed 0 bases, with 13 bases lying between them. The CDR3 extends over 15 amino acids. Germline CDR1 is LNHDA and CDR2 is SQIVND (reference sequence). CDR3 bases: TGTGCCAGTAGATCGCAACCCCGTAGCACAGATACGCAGTATTTT. Amino acid sequence: CASRSQPRSTDTQYF.

This sequence joins TRBV28 and TRBJ2-1; 8 nucleotides align to TRBD1. From germline, CDR1 is MDHEN and CDR2 SYDVKM. Losses at the gene ends were 5 bases for V and 8 bases for J; bases not matched to a gene: 14. The CDR3 contains 16 residues. The CDR3 bases are TGTGCCAGCAGTCAGGGGGCGTTGGGGTACGTCGATGAGCAGTTCTTC. This codes for CASSQGALGYVDEQFF.

This clone came up once. Other DNA sequences in the sample encode the same CDR3. The chain carries TRBV28 and TRBJ2-3; D may match TRBD1 or TRBD2 (6 bases each). The CDR3 consists of 13 residues. V lost 3 bases and J 5 bases, leaving 9 bases between the germline ends. The germline V gene encodes CDR1 MDHEN and CDR2 SYDVKM. CDR3 loop: CASSLGGRDTQYF. CDR3 nucleotides: TGTGCCAGCAGTTTGGGGGGCAGAGATACGCAGTATTTT.

The chain couples TRBV6-6 to TRBJ2-7; 8 nucleotides line up with TRBD1. The V segment lost 7 bases and the J segment 3 bases; nucleotides outside the gene matches: 11. This CDR3 has 15 amino acids. From germline, CDR1 is MNHNY and CDR2 SVGAGI (reference sequence). DNA for the CDR3: TGTGCCAGCATCCCTAGGACAGGGTCAGGCTACGAGCAGTACTTC. Translating gives CASIPRTGSGYEQYF.

This rearrangement joins TRBV10-2 to TRBJ2-1; 12 bases align to TRBD1. The CDR3 is 16 amino acids. Unmatched junction bases numbered 5, after V lost 1 base and J lost 7 bases. CDR1 is WSHSY, CDR2 SAAADI, per germline. CDR3 in amino acids: CASSEYRDRGLNEQFF. The DNA for the CDR3 is TGCGCCAGCAGTGAGTACAGGGACAGGGGGCTGAATGAGCAGTTCTTC.

The CDR3 nucleotides are TGTGCCTGGAGTGTGCAGGCCGCTCACAATGAGCAGTTCTTC. This codes for CAWSVQAAHNEQFF. This chain joins TRBV30 and TRBJ2-1; D is ambiguous. The germline V gene encodes CDR1 GTSNPN and CDR2 SVGIG (reference sequence). V was shortened by 0 bases and J by 5 bases, with 11 bases between the two germline ends. The CDR3 consists of 14 residues.

This chain connects TRBV7-8 to TRBJ1-4; 7 nucleotides align to TRBD1. The germline V gene encodes CDR1 SGHVS and CDR2 FQNEAQ. Trimming at V came to 4 bases and at J to 10 bases, leaving 18 bases not matched to a gene. This CDR3 contains 17 residues. CDR3 nucleotide sequence: TGTGCCAGCAGCTCAAACCGGGGATGGACAGGCGCAGTAAAACTGTTTTTT. Its protein product is CASSSNRGWTGAVKLFF.

The V call is TRBV7-5, the J call TRBJ2-7. TRBV7-5 is shown as a pseudogene. This CDR3 comprises 12 residues. CDR3 coding DNA: TGTGTCAGAAGCTCCCCTGGGGGTGAGCAGTACTTC. It translates to CVRSSPGGEQYF.

V usage is TRBV6-6 and J usage is TRBJ2-1; D is undetermined. The CDR3 sequence is 12 residues long. The germline CDR1 and CDR2 sequences are MNHNY and SVGAGI (reference sequence). V shed 5 bases and J shed 8 bases, with 10 bases lying between them. CDR3 DNA: TGTGCCAGCAGTGACCCGCTGGATGAGCAGTTCTTC. Residues: CASSDPLDEQFF.

This clone came up a few times. This CDR3 is also generated by other DNA sequences in the sample. V usage is TRBV29-1 and J usage is TRBJ2-7, with D unresolved. V lost 4 bases, J lost 1 base, and 5 bases lay in between. Germline V gene lookup returns CDR1 SQVTM and CDR2 ANQGSEA. The CDR3 extends over 11 amino acids. The CDR3, as DNA: TGCAGCGTTGGGGAATCCTACGAGCAGTACTTC. It codes for CSVGESYEQYF.